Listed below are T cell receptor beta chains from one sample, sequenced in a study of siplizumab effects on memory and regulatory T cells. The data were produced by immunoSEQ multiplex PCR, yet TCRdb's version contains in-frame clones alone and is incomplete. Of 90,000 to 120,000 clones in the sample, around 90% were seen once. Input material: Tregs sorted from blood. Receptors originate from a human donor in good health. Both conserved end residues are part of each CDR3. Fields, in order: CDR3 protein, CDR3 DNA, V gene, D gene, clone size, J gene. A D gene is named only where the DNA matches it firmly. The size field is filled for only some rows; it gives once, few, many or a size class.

CDR3 protein: CASSPENNQPQHF
CDR3 DNA: TGTGCCAGCAGCCCCGAGAACAATCAGCCCCAGCATTTT
V gene: TRBV2
D gene: .
clone size: .
J gene: TRBJ1-5

CDR3 protein: CASSAGAPGTHRSYGYTF
CDR3 DNA: TGTGCCAGCAGTGCCGGGGCCCCGGGAACCCATCGCTCCTATGGCTACACCTTC
V gene: TRBV6-4
D gene: .
clone size: once
J gene: TRBJ1-2

CDR3 protein: CASSPRRVNTGELFF
CDR3 DNA: TGTGCCAGCTCACCACGGCGGGTAAACACCGGGGAGCTGTTTTTT
V gene: TRBV18
D gene: .
clone size: once
J gene: TRBJ2-2

CDR3 protein: CASSQRLATTGANVLTF
CDR3 DNA: TGTGCCAGCAGCCAAAGACTAGCGACTACTGGGGCCAACGTCCTGACTTTC
V gene: TRBV11-2
D gene: TRBD2
clone size: .
J gene: TRBJ2-6

CDR3 protein: CARIPNLFARDEQYF
CDR3 DNA: TGTGCCAGGATACCAAACCTCTTCGCCCGGGACGAGCAGTACTTC
V gene: TRBV27
D gene: .
clone size: once
J gene: TRBJ2-7

CDR3 protein: CASSLADRANEKLFF
CDR3 DNA: TGTGCCAGCAGCTTAGCGGACAGGGCAAATGAAAAACTGTTTTTT
V gene: TRBV7-6
D gene: TRBD1
clone size: .
J gene: TRBJ1-4

CDR3 protein: CASSLGSGANVLTF
CDR3 DNA: TGCGCCAGCAGCTTAGGGTCTGGGGCCAACGTCCTGACTTTC
V gene: TRBV5-1
D gene: .
clone size: once
J gene: TRBJ2-6

CDR3 protein: CASRARQTAYEQYF
CDR3 DNA: TGTGCCAGCAGGGCCCGACAGACAGCCTACGAGCAGTACTTC
V gene: TRBV2
D gene: .
clone size: .
J gene: TRBJ2-7

CDR3 protein: CASTTRNEQFF
CDR3 DNA: TGTGCCAGCACGACCAGAAATGAGCAGTTCTTC
V gene: TRBV2
D gene: .
clone size: .
J gene: TRBJ2-1

CDR3 protein: CASSTPIARQGGYNEQFF
CDR3 DNA: TGTGCCAGCAGCACACCTATAGCTCGACAGGGGGGGTACAATGAGCAGTTCTTC
V gene: TRBV11-1
D gene: TRBD1
clone size: .
J gene: TRBJ2-1